The source of this TCR beta chain is a study of graft-versus-host responses after intestinal transplantation (dated by TCRdb to the early 2020s). With respect to the entire study: The transplants that recipients got were multivisceral, liver-intestinal, or isolated intestinal. Anti-thymocyte globulin induction was given to all recipients, followed by maintenance tacrolimus and steroids for approximately three years. After intestinal transplantation, graft-versus-host and host-versus-graft alloreactive T cell clones in the graft, circulation and bone marrow were tracked using bulk TCR-beta CDR3 sequencing. To identify alloreactive clones, pre-transplant mixed lymphocyte reaction products were sequenced and compared with unstimulated pre-transplant donor and recipient T cells. Samples from a few later patients were sequenced in-house on an Illumina MiSeq with MiXCR processing rather than by the commercial service. A cohort of about two dozen intestinal transplant recipients, including one retransplant, was enrolled, and a few patients lacking pretransplant specimens were excluded. A peak of at least 4% donor T cells among recipient peripheral blood mononuclear cells was the definition used for donor T cell macrochimerism. The research as a whole found: GvH clones were detected in recipient bone marrow, and some of these GvH clones were observed earlier in ileal mucosa or blood, consistent with an intestinal mucosal origin. The relatively low number and heterogeneity of intestinal transplant patients limited the conclusions. Early after transplant, peak levels of circulating GvH clones were associated with declines in HvG clones. In patients with donor T cell macrochimerism, the allografts had high GvH to HvG T cell clonal ratios.

A note on this clone: This clone's antigen is unknown. Within one base of it there is no much larger clone, and no base qualities were kept.

The method behind the library was the immunoSEQ multiplex PCR assay. In most patients, genomic DNA was isolated using the Qiagen DNeasy Blood and Tissue Kit and sent frozen to Adaptive Biotechnologies for TCR sequencing. For most patients, high-throughput TCR-beta CDR3 sequencing of genomic DNA was performed by Adaptive Biotechnologies. Per the authors' processing: TCR sequencing data for approximately 19 patients were retrieved from Adaptive's ImmunoSEQ software; three other patients were processed with MiXCR and VDJtools. To correct CD4 versus CD8 sorting errors, sequences present in both subsets at a frequency ratio below 5:1 were removed. CDR3 nucleotide sequences shared between donor and recipient were removed because the origin of such sequences could not be assigned. To count as alloreactive, a clone needed at least 2-fold expansion over unstimulated cells and a minimum CFSE-low frequency of 0.002% (template counts) or 0.001% (read counts). Clones were considered mappable if detected in sequenced pre-transplant spleen, lymph node, or MLR CFSE-low populations of the donor or recipient. The cumulative frequency of alloreactive clones was calculated as a percentage of all sequences, weighted by copy number. Entries here come from immuneACCESS through TCRdb and include only in-frame sequences with V and J called. Some clones fail to appear in such tables; in the studies checked, an unresolved V gene covers under half of the shortfall, and the cause of the remainder is unknown. V, J and clone size were drawn from that table, and D and trimming were deduced from the DNA. This sample is represented by roughly 120,000 clones; 90% of them were singletons. 0.15% to 0.2% of the sample goes to the ten largest clones.

Trimming leaves V shorter by 9 bases and J shorter by 0 bases, with the junction holding 4 bases beyond the gene matches. CDR3 length: 13 amino acids, cysteine to phenylalanine. Left in the record is the CDR3 DNA by itself, 39 bases read in frame from the first base. The germline V gene (reference sequence) specifies WNHNN as CDR1 and SYGVQD as CDR2. The time point label here, explained by the study, means: cells obtained before transplantation from donor or recipient. CD3+CD4+ and CD3+CD8+ populations were FACS-sorted from unstimulated pre-transplant donor and recipient cells taken from spleen or lymph nodes.

The V and J genes are TRBV10-1 and TRBJ1-1, and 7 bases in between align with TRBD1. Sequenced here: unstimulated CD4+ T cells sorted from spleen or lymph node cells, sampled before intestinal transplant. The sequence was collected from a human donor who received an intestinal transplant. The DNA is TGCGCCAGACAGGGGCCCATGAACACTGAAGCTTTCTTT. Its translation reads: CARQGPMNTEAFF.